One sample yielded the 14 T cell receptor beta chains listed below, sequenced in a study of cytomegalovirus exposure and HLA in healthy donors. Researchers ran the PCR with 60 Vbeta and 13 Jbeta primers. The protocol was immunoSEQ multiplex PCR, while the TCRdb copy is restricted to in-frame clones and leaves out a portion. The sample has 150,000 to 200,000 clones. The sample was PBMCs. The receptors were sampled from a woman aged 60 to 75 in good health and CMV-seronegative.

The V call is TRBV7-8, the J call TRBJ1-1, with a possible D match to TRBD1 (6 bases). CDR1 is SGHVS, CDR2 FQNEAQ, per germline. The V and J ends lost 2 bases and 0 bases respectively, with 7 bases between them. This CDR3 has 14 residues. The CDR3 here is CASSLQGLNTEAFF. Written as DNA, the CDR3 is TGTGCCAGCAGCTTACAGGGGTTGAACACTGAAGCTTTCTTT. Full variable domain (remainder filled in from reference TRBV7-8 and TRBJ1-1): GAGVSQSPRYKVAKRGQDVALRCDPISGHVSLFWYQQALGQGPEFLTYFQNEAQLDKSGLPSDRFFAERPEGSVSTLKIQRTQQEDSAVYLCASSLQGLNTEAFFGQGTRLTVV.

This chain connects TRBV7-9 to TRBJ2-7; 7 bases are a match to TRBD1. CDR1 is SEHNR, CDR2 FQNEAQ, per germline (reference sequence). This CDR3 region has 16 residues. Trimming cost V 3 bases and J 1 base; bases outside gene matches: 9. The CDR3 nucleotides read TGTGCCAGCAGCTTCTCCGGGACAGTAAAATCCTACGAGCAGTACTTC. Amino acid sequence: CASSFSGTVKSYEQYF.

The chain carries TRBV7-3 and TRBJ2-3; TRBD2 matches 11 bases. Looked up from germline, CDR1 is SGHTA and CDR2 is FQGTGA. This CDR3 comprises 17 residues. V dropped 5 bases and J dropped 0; count of bases not matched to a gene: 7. The CDR3 nucleotides are TGTGCCAGCAGCAAAGGACTAGCGGGTTCTAGCACAGATACGCAGTATTTT. It yields the protein CASSKGLAGSSTDTQYF.

Here the CDR3 reads CATQRGGAQYF. In DNA, the CDR3 is TGTGCCACCCAACGGGGGGGGGCCCAGTACTTC. The chain recombines TRBV2 with TRBJ2-5; 8 nucleotides agree with TRBD2. Trimming at V came to 10 bases and at J to 9 bases, leaving 7 bases not matched to a gene. There are 11 residues in the CDR3. The germline V gene has CDR1 SNHLY and CDR2 FYNNEI.

The chain couples TRBV9 to TRBJ2-5; 7 nucleotides line up with TRBD1. Germline lookup yields CDR1 SGDLS and CDR2 YYNGEE. The junction had 3 bases not matched to a gene; V was cut back by 0 bases and J by 1 base. The CDR3 length is 15 residues. The CDR3: CASSVEDRAQETQYF. As DNA, the CDR3 is TGTGCCAGCAGCGTAGAAGACAGGGCCCAAGAGACCCAGTACTTC.

The J gene is TRBJ2-1, the V gene TRBV27; perhaps TRBD2 as D (5 bases). Looked up from germline, CDR1 is MNHEY and CDR2 is SMNVEV (reference sequence). The CDR3 extends over 14 amino acids. Trimming took 6 bases from V and 4 from J, leaving 13 bases between them. The chain's CDR3 is CASSTKLVYNEQFF. The CDR3 nucleotides read TGTGCCAGCAGCACTAAACTAGTTTACAATGAGCAGTTCTTC.

The chain employs TRBV7-9 and TRBJ1-1; D is unresolved. The CDR3 length is 13 residues. Germline V CDR1 and CDR2: SEHNR, FQNEAQ (reference sequence). V was shortened by 2 bases and J by 3 bases, with 7 bases between the two germline ends. The CDR3 bases are TGTGCCAGCAGCTTATTCCGGGACACTGAAGCTTTCTTT. Its translation is CASSLFRDTEAFF.

J is TRBJ2-7 and V is TRBV5-6; D might be TRBD1 (6 bases). The CDR3 totals 14 residues. The germline V gene has CDR1 SGHDT and CDR2 YYEEEE. The germline V and J ends were trimmed by 4 bases and 0 bases, with 11 bases remaining between them. The CDR3 reads CASSLNRASYEQYF. In DNA form, the CDR3 reads TGTGCCAGCAGCCTAAACAGGGCCTCCTACGAGCAGTACTTC.

The V and J genes are TRBV7-3 and TRBJ2-1; 7 bases are a match to TRBD1. Trimming removed 3 bases from V and 10 bases from J; junction bases left unmatched: 9. Germline V lookup: CDR1 SGHTA, CDR2 FQGTGA. The CDR3 has 14 residues. In nucleotides, the CDR3 is TGTGCCAGCAGCTTCCGACAGGGTAATGGAGAGCAGTTCTTC. Protein: CASSFRQGNGEQFF.

The chain's CDR3 is CASISGRYNEQFF. The CDR3 DNA sequence: TGTGCCAGCATCTCCGGGAGGTACAATGAGCAGTTCTTC. This chain uses TRBV7-8 with TRBJ2-1; 7 positions agree with TRBD2. Trimming at V came to 7 bases and at J to 4 bases, leaving 4 bases not matched to a gene. The germline CDR1 and CDR2 sequences are SGHVS and FQNEAQ. The CDR3 consists of 13 residues. Looking up the rest from reference TRBV7-8 and TRBJ2-1 gives the full variable domain: GAGVSQSPRYKVAKRGQDVALRCDPISGHVSLFWYQQALGQGPEFLTYFQNEAQLDKSGLPSDRFFAERPEGSVSTLKIQRTQQEDSAVYLCASISGRYNEQFFGPGTRLTVL.

The V call is TRBV5-6, the J call TRBJ2-5, with D perhaps matching TRBD1 (6 bases). CDR3 size: 14 residues. CDR1 and CDR2 (germline): SGHDT, YYEEEE. The V end lost 4 bases, the J end lost 5 bases, and 15 bases lay between the germline ends. CDR3 nucleotides: TGTGCCAGCAGCGGTCGGACAGTCAGCGAGACCCAGTACTTC. It yields the protein CASSGRTVSETQYF.

The chain is built from TRBV5-4 and TRBJ2-1, with a weak D call TRBD2 (5 bases). V was cut by 0 bases and J by 6 bases, with 16 bases left in between. The CDR3 covers 16 residues. Germline CDR1 reads SGHNT; CDR2 reads YYREEE (reference sequence). In nucleotides, the CDR3 is TGTGCCAGCAGCTTGGCGGGGAGACGGACCATCAATGAGCAGTTCTTC. This translates into CASSLAGRRTINEQFF. The complete variable domain, with remaining parts taken from reference TRBV5-4 and TRBJ2-1, reads ETGVTQSPTHLIKTRGQQVTLRCSSQSGHNTVSWYQQALGQGPQFIFQYYREEENGRGNFPPRFSGLQFPNYSSELNVNALELDDSALYLCASSLAGRRTINEQFFGPGTRLTVL.

The chain couples TRBV6-4 to TRBJ2-2, with D unclear. Trimming stripped 3 bases from V and 1 base from J, with 9 bases between. Germline V gene sequence: CDR1 MRHNA, CDR2 SNTAGT. This CDR3 contains 15 residues. DNA for the CDR3: TGTGCCAGCAGTGAGGAAGAGCGGAACACCGGGGAGCTGTTTTTT. Its translation is CASSEEERNTGELFF.

The V call is TRBV28, the J call TRBJ2-7; maybe TRBD2 (5 bases). Trimming shortened V by 2 bases and J by 6 bases, and 8 bases separated the two germline ends. The CDR3 extends over 12 amino acids. Germline CDR1 and CDR2: MDHEN and SYDVKM. The CDR3 DNA is TGTGCCAGCAGTTTAGGCGGGTCCGAGCAGTACTTC. This sequence encodes CASSLGGSEQYF. The whole variable domain, remainder taken from reference TRBV28 and TRBJ2-7, is DVKVTQSSRYLVKRTGEKVFLECVQDMDHENMFWYRQDPGLGLRLIYFSYDVKMKEKGDIPEGYSVSREKKERFSLILESASTNQTSMYLCASSLGGSEQYFGPGTRLTVT.